One and the same sample provided the 11 T cell receptor beta chains below, sequenced in a study of cytomegalovirus exposure and HLA in healthy donors. The PCR had 60 Vbeta and 13 Jbeta primers. Assay: immunoSEQ multiplex PCR; the TCRdb copy retains only in-frame clones and omits some. The sample holds approximately 100,000 clones, roughly 70% seen once. Sequenced: PBMCs. These receptors were collected from a man aged 45 to 65 in good health and CMV-seronegative.

This chain connects TRBV28 to TRBJ1-4; TRBD1 is a possible D gene (6 bases). V lost 5 bases, J lost 3 bases, and 10 bases lay in between. The CDR3 contains 14 residues. The germline CDR1 and CDR2 sequences are MDHEN and SYDVKM. CDR3 sequence (DNA): TGTGCCAGCAGTGTACAGGGAGCTAATGAAAAACTGTTTTTT. Its protein is CASSVQGANEKLFF.

The chain links TRBV19 to TRBJ1-3; D gene uncertain. This CDR3 is built from 17 residues. Per the germline V gene, CDR1 is LNHDA and CDR2 is SQIVND (reference sequence). Trimming removed 3 bases at V and 4 bases at J, with 19 bases between. CDR3 DNA: TGTGCCAGTAGTATCTCGACGGCGAGGGTTATAGGAAACACCATATATTTT. This gives the protein CASSISTARVIGNTIYF.

V usage is TRBV7-2 and J usage is TRBJ2-5; TRBD2 agrees at 7 bases. The trim removed 2 bases at V and 5 bases at J, leaving 8 bases unmatched. Germline CDR1 SGHTA, CDR2 FQGNSA. This CDR3 has 15 residues. CDR3 amino acids: CASSLTQAGWETQYF. CDR3 in DNA: TGTGCCAGCAGCTTAACCCAAGCGGGGTGGGAGACCCAGTACTTC.

The V and J genes are TRBV28 and TRBJ1-4, with D possibly being TRBD1 (5 bases). The ends were cut back, 6 bases at V and 0 bases at J, with 14 bases in the middle. CDR1 MDHEN and CDR2 SYDVKM come from the germline V gene. This CDR3 has 16 residues. The CDR3 sequence is CASSLRGGATNEKLFF. The CDR3 coding sequence is TGTGCCAGCAGCCTCCGTGGAGGGGCAACTAATGAAAAACTGTTTTTT.

V gene TRBV7-6 combines with J gene TRBJ2-3; 8 bases fit TRBD2. Germline CDR1 reads SGHVS; CDR2 reads FNYEAQ. The CDR3 has 14 residues. Germline trimming cut 8 bases from V and 5 bases from J; bases unmatched to any gene: 9. The CDR3 DNA reads TGTGCCAGCCCCTTCAACGCGGGGGGAGATACGCAGTATTTT. It encodes CASPFNAGGDTQYF.

This chain connects TRBV7-9 to TRBJ2-7; 10 bases map to TRBD1. The germline gives CDR1 SEHNR, CDR2 FQNEAQ (reference sequence). V dropped 5 bases and J dropped 2; count of bases not matched to a gene: 9. This CDR3 spans 16 amino acids. CDR3 bases: TGTGCCAGCAGCCCTCGTACCGGGACAGGGGCCTACGAGCAGTACTTC. It encodes CASSPRTGTGAYEQYF.

CDR3 protein: CASSFGPGENYEQYF. DNA for the CDR3: TGTGCCAGCAGCTTTGGTCCAGGGGAGAACTACGAGCAGTACTTC. The V call is TRBV5-6, the J call TRBJ2-7; D might be TRBD1 (6 bases). CDR3 length: 15 amino acids. Germline CDR1 is SGHDT and CDR2 is YYEEEE. Trimming stripped 2 bases from V and 3 bases from J, with 15 bases between.

J is TRBJ1-1 and V is TRBV6-6, with a tentative D call TRBD1 (5 bases). V dropped 6 bases and J dropped 5 bases, with 19 bases sitting between them. CDR1 and CDR2 from the germline V gene are MNHNY and SVGAGI (reference sequence). The CDR3 length is 15 residues. CDR3 sequence reads: CASRSTSGTVTEAFF. The CDR3 DNA reads TGTGCCAGCAGATCAACATCCGGGACTGTAACTGAAGCTTTCTTT.

A word on this clone: This sample includes further DNA sequences coding for the same CDR3. The DNA for the CDR3 is TGTGCCAGCAGCGTTGGGGGGGACACTGAAGCTTTCTTT. Protein: CASSVGGDTEAFF. The V gene is TRBV9, the J gene TRBJ1-1; D may be TRBD1 (5 bases). Germline CDR1 reads SGDLS; CDR2 reads YYNGEE. The CDR3 is 13 residues long. V was pared by 2 bases and J by 3 bases, with 8 bases between.

There are a few counts of this clone. The CDR3 DNA sequence: TGTGCCAGCAGCCACAGGGGGGCCTCCTACGAGCAGTACTTC. Amino acid sequence: CASSHRGASYEQYF. The chain uses TRBV7-2 and TRBJ2-7, with TRBD1 matching 8 bases. CDR3 length: 14 residues. J gave up 0 bases and V 5 bases, and 3 bases lay outside the gene matches. Germline-derived CDR1 and CDR2 are SGHTA and FQGNSA.

V and J are TRBV27 and TRBJ2-1; the match to TRBD2 covers 8 bases. V lost 0 bases and J lost 5; bases outside the gene matches: 18. This CDR3 is 20 amino acids long. From germline, CDR1 is MNHEY and CDR2 SMNVEV (reference sequence). CDR3 amino acids: CASSLSSYAISGTVHNEQFF. As DNA, the CDR3 is TGTGCCAGCAGTTTATCTTCGTACGCGATTAGCGGGACGGTCCACAATGAGCAGTTCTTC.